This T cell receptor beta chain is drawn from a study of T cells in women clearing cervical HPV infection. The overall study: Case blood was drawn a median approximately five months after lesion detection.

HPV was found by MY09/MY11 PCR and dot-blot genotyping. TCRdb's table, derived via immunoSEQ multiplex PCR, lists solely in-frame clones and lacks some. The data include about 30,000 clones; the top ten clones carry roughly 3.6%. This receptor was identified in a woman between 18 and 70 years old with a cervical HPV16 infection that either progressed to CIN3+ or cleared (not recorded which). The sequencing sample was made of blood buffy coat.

The sequenced part of the CDR3 DNA is TGCGCCAGCAGCCCCCAAGGACTTGACAATGAG. It codes for CASSPQGLDNE. The whole CDR3 is CASSPQGLDNEQFF. The chain has TRBV5-1 and TRBJ2-1; D may be TRBD2 (5 bases). The read gets to within 3 residues of the CDR3 end, and the germline J gene fills in the rest. Germline lookup yields CDR1 SGHRS and CDR2 YFSETQ. This CDR3 comprises 14 residues. V was cut by 4 bases and J by 5 bases, with 13 bases left in between. Looking up the rest from reference TRBV5-1 and TRBJ2-1 gives the full variable domain: KAGVTQTPRYLIKTRGQQVTLSCSPISGHRSVSWYQQTPGQGLQFLFEYFSETQRNKGNFPGRFSGRQFSNSRSEMNVSTLELGDSALYLCASSPQGLDNEQFFGPGTRLTVL.